The count of the clone carrying this TCR beta chain is one. The J segment lost 2 bases and the V segment lost 3 bases, leaving 10 bases of the junction unmatched. The CDR3 runs to 17 residues. The germline V gene has CDR1 PRHDT and CDR2 FYEKMQ (reference sequence). This entry comes from a study of blood T cell repertoires in COVID-19. Clones were read by immunoSEQ multiplex PCR, and TCRdb kept only the in-frame ones, dropping some. The sample yields about 220,000 clones, around 87% seen once. This sequence joins TRBV13 and TRBJ2-1, with TRBD2 identical over 7 bases. Sequenced sample: PBMCs or T cells enriched from blood (not recorded which). This clonotype was obtained from a woman younger than 30 in a cohort exposed to, infected with or recovered from COVID-19 (not recorded which). In DNA form, the CDR3 reads TGTGCCAGCAGCTTTAAAAGGGCGGGAGTAACCTACAATGAGCAGTTCTTC. Its protein is CASSFKRAGVTYNEQFF.